Listed below are T cell receptor beta chains from one sample, sequenced in a study of memory CD4+ T cells and cytomegalovirus serostatus. The method was immunoSEQ multiplex PCR; TCRdb's version includes in-frame clones alone and lacks a portion of them. The sample includes over 65,000 clones, around 80% of them seen just once. Sample: memory CD4+ T cells from blood. These receptors originate from an adult in good health and CMV-seropositive. Both conserved end residues are part of each CDR3. D genes are given only for firm matches. A row's size may be missing; if present it is once, few, many or a size class.

J,V,D,size,DNA,CDR3
TRBJ2-3,TRBV9,NA,NA,TGTGCCAGCAGCGGCCCCATAGCGGATAGCACAGATACGCAGTATTTT,CASSGPIADSTDTQYF
TRBJ1-5,TRBV7-2,NA,NA,TGTGCCAGCAGCTGGATTTCGGGTCAGCCCCAGCATTTT,CASSWISGQPQHF
TRBJ1-1,TRBV7-2,NA,NA,TGTGCCAGCAGCTCCGGCGTATGGAACACGGGTTTCTTT,CASSSGVWNTGFF
TRBJ2-3,TRBV19,NA,NA,TGTGCCAGTAGTAGCGACCCTCGGGCAGATACGCAGTATTTT,CASSSDPRADTQYF
TRBJ1-5,TRBV2,NA,NA,TGTGCCAGCAGTGATGACTATAATCAGCCCCAGCATTTT,CASSDDYNQPQHF
TRBJ2-7,TRBV7-2,TRBD2,NA,TGTGCCAGCAGCTTTAGCGGGGGGGCCTACGAGCAGTACTTC,CASSFSGGAYEQYF
TRBJ2-1,TRBV5-4,NA,NA,TGTGCCAGCCGGACAGACAGTTACAATGAGCAGTTCTTC,CASRTDSYNEQFF
TRBJ2-7,TRBV5-4,NA,once,TGTGCCAGCAGCTTTCCGGACTCCTACGAGCAGTACTTC,CASSFPDSYEQYF
TRBJ1-4,TRBV27,NA,NA,TGTGCCAGTCGGCCGGGGCACCGTGAAAAACTGTTTTTT,CASRPGHREKLFF
TRBJ2-1,TRBV10-3,TRBD2,NA,TGTGCCATCAGTTTTGGGACTAGCGGGATAGACGAGCAGTTCTTC,CAISFGTSGIDEQFF
TRBJ2-5,TRBV2,NA,NA,TGTGCCAGCATAATCCAAGAAGGCTTAGAGACCCAGTACTTC,CASIIQEGLETQYF
TRBJ1-3,TRBV15,NA,NA,TGTGCCACCAGCAGAGATCGAATAGGCCTTAGCTCTGGAAACACCATATATTTT,CATSRDRIGLSSGNTIYF
TRBJ1-3,TRBV7-2,TRBD1,NA,TGTGCCAGCAGCTCTCGGACAGGGGGGGAAAACACCATATATTTT,CASSSRTGGENTIYF
TRBJ2-7,TRBV5-5,TRBD1,NA,TGTGCCAGCAGCGCCCGGACAGGGCACTCCTACGAGCAGTACTTC,CASSARTGHSYEQYF
TRBJ1-1,TRBV15,NA,NA,TGTGCCACCAGCAGAGTATCGCTGAGGGGGTCTGAAGCTTTCTTT,CATSRVSLRGSEAFF
TRBJ1-4,TRBV28,NA,NA,TGTGCCACAAAGGAGGGGGGGCGCTTAGATGAAAAACTGTTTTTT,CATKEGGRLDEKLFF
TRBJ2-1,TRBV19,NA,NA,TGTGCCAGTAGAGGCCCCAGGGCCAATGAGCAGTTCTTC,CASRGPRANEQFF
TRBJ1-4,TRBV5-5,NA,NA,TGTGCCAGCAGCTTTAGGGGGGGCGGTGAAAAACTGTTTTTT,CASSFRGGGEKLFF
TRBJ2-1,TRBV30,NA,NA,TGTGCCTGGAGTGGTGGAGGGGAGCAGTTCTTC,CAWSGGGEQFF
TRBJ1-1,TRBV5-1,NA,few,TGCGCCAGCAGCTCGGTCGGGGATAACACTGAAGCTTTCTTT,CASSSVGDNTEAFF
TRBJ1-1,TRBV2,NA,few,TGTGCCAGCAGTGTCCTCACAGGGAACACTGAAGCTTTCTTT,CASSVLTGNTEAFF
TRBJ2-3,TRBV6-1,TRBD2,NA,TGTGCCAGCAGTGAAGCGACTAGCGGGGGGAATACGCAGTATTTT,CASSEATSGGNTQYF